The 21 T cell receptor beta chains below were found in one sample sequenced in a study of T cell clones after liver transplantation. Proliferating CFSE-low MLR cells were sequenced to define alloreactive TCRbeta sequences. These receptors have no known antigen. Assay: immunoSEQ multiplex PCR; the TCRdb copy retains only in-frame clones and omits some. The table lists approximately 5,300 clones, about two fifths of them singletons. Specimen: CD4+ T cells from cultured PBMCs. The receptors here all came from a human patient who received a liver transplant. The graft donor may have given rise to some T cells.

The V and J genes are TRBV11-2 and TRBJ2-1, with 10 nucleotides matching TRBD2. CDR3 length: 15 amino acids. Germline V CDR1 and CDR2: SGHAT, FQNNGV. The J segment lost 9 bases and the V segment lost 0 bases, leaving 5 bases of the junction unmatched. In DNA, the CDR3 is TGTGCCAGCAGCTTAGACCCTAGCGGGAGATTTGAGCAGTTCTTC. Encoded protein: CASSLDPSGRFEQFF.

The CDR3 loop is CASGPAGPNYEQYF. CDR3 DNA sequence: TGTGCCAGCGGACCAGCGGGACCGAACTACGAGCAGTACTTC. V gene TRBV9 combines with J gene TRBJ2-7; 7 bases match TRBD2. Germline trimming cut 7 bases from V and 3 bases from J; bases unmatched to any gene: 10. In germline, CDR1 is SGDLS, CDR2 YYNGEE. The CDR3 loop spans 14 amino acids.

V gene TRBV28 combines with J gene TRBJ2-1; D uncertain. Trimming left V 5 bases short and J 2 bases short, with 7 bases between. This CDR3 has 13 amino acids. From germline, CDR1 is MDHEN and CDR2 SYDVKM. The CDR3 region is CASSPDPYNEQFF. In DNA, the CDR3 is TGTGCCAGCAGTCCAGATCCCTACAATGAGCAGTTCTTC. Using reference TRBV28 and TRBJ2-1 for the parts outside the CDR3, the full variable domain is DVKVTQSSRYLVKRTGEKVFLECVQDMDHENMFWYRQDPGLGLRLIYFSYDVKMKEKGDIPEGYSVSREKKERFSLILESASTNQTSMYLCASSPDPYNEQFFGPGTRLTVL.

This clone has just a few counts. The genes are TRBV19 and TRBJ2-3; 10 positions agree with TRBD2. Germline lookup yields CDR1 LNHDA and CDR2 SQIVND (reference sequence). CDR3 length equals 15 residues. Trimming took 1 base from V and 3 from J; bases not matched to a gene: 1. CDR3 in amino acids: CASSIVSGRTDTQYF. CDR3 bases: TGTGCCAGTAGTATAGTTAGCGGGAGGACAGATACGCAGTATTTT.

The V call is TRBV6-5, the J call TRBJ1-2; D is undetermined. Germline V CDR1 and CDR2: MNHEY, SVGAGI. Trimming shortened V by 2 bases and J by 6 bases, and 4 bases separated the two germline ends. The CDR3 loop spans 11 amino acids. In DNA form, the CDR3 reads TGTGCCAGCAGTTACGGGAATGGCTACACCTTC. Translated: CASSYGNGYTF.

The chain has TRBV27 and TRBJ1-1; D gene uncertain. This CDR3 spans 14 amino acids. V was trimmed by 6 bases and J by 4 bases, leaving 15 bases between them. Per germline, CDR1 MNHEY and CDR2 SMNVEV (reference sequence). The CDR3 coding sequence is TGTGCCAGCAGACGGTTGTACCGGGGCACTGAAGCTTTCTTT. It encodes CASRRLYRGTEAFF.

This chain links TRBV6-5 with TRBJ2-7; perhaps TRBD1 as D (6 bases). V dropped 10 bases and J dropped 0 bases, with 16 bases sitting between them. The CDR3 runs 14 residues. Germline V lookup: CDR1 MNHEY, CDR2 SVGAGI. The CDR3 DNA reads as TGTGCCATCAGCACCCCAGGGGACTCCTACGAGCAGTACTTC. Translation: CAISTPGDSYEQYF.

This clone has only a few counts. The chain links TRBV27 to TRBJ2-5; TRBD1 matches 8 bases. J gave up 4 bases and V 9 bases, and 13 bases lay outside the gene matches. CDR1 is MNHEY, CDR2 SMNVEV, per germline (reference sequence). The CDR3 has 15 residues. CDR3 DNA: TGTGCCAGTTCCCCTCTGGACAGGGTGGGAGAGACCCAGTACTTC. Translated, it gives CASSPLDRVGETQYF.

This chain uses TRBV10-3 with TRBJ2-3; 13 nucleotides line up with TRBD2. The CDR3 sequence is 16 residues long. The ends lost 6 bases at V and 0 bases at J; junction bases unmatched: 3. Germline V CDR1 and CDR2: ENHRY, SYGVKD. CDR3 in DNA: TGTGCCATCAGGGGGGGACTAGCGGGAAGCACAGATACGCAGTATTTT. This encodes CAIRGGLAGSTDTQYF.

The chain joins TRBV9 to TRBJ2-2; D is unresolved. Looked up from germline, CDR1 is SGDLS and CDR2 is YYNGEE. Trimming left V 1 base short and J 5 bases short, with 6 bases between. The CDR3 contains 13 residues. This CDR3 is CASSVIGTGELFF. Here the CDR3 DNA reads TGTGCCAGCAGCGTAATAGGAACCGGGGAGCTGTTTTTT.

This clone has only a few counts. The chain is built from TRBV5-6 and TRBJ2-3, with D perhaps TRBD2 (6 bases). CDR1 is SGHDT, CDR2 YYEEEE, per germline. The CDR3 is 14 amino acids. Trimming removed 5 bases from V and 4 bases from J, with 14 bases in between. The CDR3 protein is CASSRDFEPDTQYF. DNA for the CDR3: TGTGCCAGCAGTCGGGACTTTGAGCCAGATACGCAGTATTTT. The complete variable domain, with remaining parts taken from reference TRBV5-6 and TRBJ2-3, reads DAGVTQSPTHLIKTRGQQVTLRCSPKSGHDTVSWYQQALGQGPQFIFQYYEEEERQRGNFPDRFSGHQFPNYSSELNVNALLLGDSALYLCASSRDFEPDTQYFGPGTRLTVL.

This clone is medium-sized (0.01 to 0.1%). The V call is TRBV14, the J call TRBJ2-1; a possible D gene is TRBD2 (5 bases). The CDR3 sequence is 15 residues long. The V and J ends lost 2 bases and 6 bases respectively, with 14 bases between them. The V gene's germline CDR1 is SGHDN and CDR2 FVKESK. CDR3 coding DNA: TGTGCCAGCAGCCAAATCGGAGGAAGGCGCAATGAGCAGTTCTTC. Translated, it gives CASSQIGGRRNEQFF.

The CDR3 loop is CASSFRLGEQYF. As DNA, the CDR3 is TGTGCCAGCAGCTTTAGACTAGGCGAGCAGTACTTC. The V gene is TRBV7-2, the J gene TRBJ2-7, with D possibly being TRBD2 (6 bases). Germline loops: CDR1 SGHTA, CDR2 FQGNSA. Trimming shortened V by 3 bases and J by 6 bases, and 9 bases separated the two germline ends. This CDR3 region has 12 residues.

The gene calls are TRBV7-8 and TRBJ2-7; D may match TRBD1 or TRBD2 (5 bases each). Germline CDR1 is SGHVS and CDR2 is FQNEAQ. CDR3 size: 13 residues. The V gene lost 4 bases and the J gene lost 7 bases, with 14 bases spanning the gap. The CDR3 region is CASSSGTTGEQYF. CDR3 nucleotide sequence: TGTGCCAGCAGCTCTGGGACGACGGGAGAGCAGTACTTC.

This chain connects TRBV19 to TRBJ2-1; the D is unclear. Germline V gives CDR1 LNHDA, CDR2 SQIVND (reference sequence). The CDR3 length is 15 residues. The V end lost 6 bases, the J end lost 6 bases, and 18 bases lay between the germline ends. CDR3 loop: CASSSIKGESNEQFF. DNA for the CDR3: TGTGCCAGTAGCTCCATAAAGGGCGAATCCAATGAGCAGTTCTTC.

The V and J genes are TRBV7-2 and TRBJ1-4, with 8 bases lining up with TRBD1. Germline CDR1 is SGHTA and CDR2 is FQGNSA. This CDR3 has 14 residues. V was clipped by 5 bases and J by 8 bases; unmatched bases: 7. CDR3 in DNA: TGTGCCAGCAGCCGTCAGGGGGCGGGAGAAAAACTGTTTTTT. This translates into CASSRQGAGEKLFF.

This clone was counted between two and nine times. The chain uses TRBV28 and TRBJ1-2; D is uncertain. Trimming took 7 bases from V and 5 from J, leaving 17 bases between them. The length of the CDR3 is 14 residues. Germline V gene data show CDR1 as MDHEN and CDR2 as SYDVKM. The CDR3 here is CASKDPLNGYGYTF. CDR3 coding DNA: TGTGCCAGCAAGGATCCCCTGAATGGATATGGCTACACCTTC.

A few counts support this clone. This chain uses TRBV6-4 with TRBJ1-1; TRBD1 might be the D (5 bases). Trimming cost V 3 bases and J 3 bases, with 17 bases left between them. The CDR3 has 16 residues. Germline CDR1 MRHNA, CDR2 SNTAGT. The CDR3 bases are TGTGCCAGCAGTGATGGATTAAATGGGGGAGACACTGAAGCTTTCTTT. Amino acids: CASSDGLNGGDTEAFF.

The rearrangement uses TRBV28 and TRBJ2-7; either TRBD1 or TRBD2 may fit D (5 bases each). V lost 9 bases, J lost 6 bases, and 24 bases lay in between. This CDR3 spans 15 amino acids. Germline values: CDR1 MDHEN, CDR2 SYDVKM. CDR3 sequence (DNA): TGTGCCAGTAAAACCCGGGACCCTTACCTACCCGAGCAGTACTTC. Its protein product is CASKTRDPYLPEQYF.

This clone was counted once. V and J are TRBV28 and TRBJ2-7, with D unclear. The V and J ends lost 5 bases and 1 base respectively, with 21 bases between them. This CDR3 comprises 17 residues. The germline gives CDR1 MDHEN, CDR2 SYDVKM. CDR3: CASSPPRLYAQSYEQYF. The CDR3 nucleotides are TGTGCCAGCAGTCCCCCCCGGCTTTATGCCCAGTCCTACGAGCAGTACTTC.

The rearrangement joins TRBV6-5 to TRBJ1-1, with D unresolved. V lost 5 bases and J 0 bases, leaving 7 bases between the germline ends. This CDR3 spans 13 amino acids. The germline gives CDR1 MNHEY, CDR2 SVGAGI. CDR3 sequence reads: CASSPIMNTEAFF. The CDR3 region has the DNA TGTGCCAGCAGTCCAATCATGAACACTGAAGCTTTCTTT.